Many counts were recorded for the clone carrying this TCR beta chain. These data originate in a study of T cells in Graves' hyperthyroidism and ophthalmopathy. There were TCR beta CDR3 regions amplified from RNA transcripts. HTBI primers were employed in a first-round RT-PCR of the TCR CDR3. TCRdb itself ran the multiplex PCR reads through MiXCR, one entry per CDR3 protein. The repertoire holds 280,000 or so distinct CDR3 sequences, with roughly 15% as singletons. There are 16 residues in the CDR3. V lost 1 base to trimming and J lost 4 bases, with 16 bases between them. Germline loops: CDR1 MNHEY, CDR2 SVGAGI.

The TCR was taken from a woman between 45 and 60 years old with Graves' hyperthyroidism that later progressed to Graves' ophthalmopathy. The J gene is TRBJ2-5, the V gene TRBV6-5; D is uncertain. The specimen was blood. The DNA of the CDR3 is TGTGCCAGCAGTTACTTTCTGTCGTCCCGTCGAGAGACCCAGTACTTC. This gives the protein CASSYFLSSRRETQYF.